This TCR beta chain was identified during a study of PD-1 blockade in classical Hodgkin lymphoma. Study-wide findings and caveats: Sources of repertoire differences remain undefined, possibly disease activity or prior therapy.

CDR1 is SGHTA, CDR2 FQGNSA, per germline. CDR3 size: 16 residues. V was pared by 1 base and J by 0 bases, with 13 bases between. Details on this clone: What it recognizes is unknown.

Assay used: immunoSEQ multiplex PCR; TCRdb lists only in-frame clones, some missing. The sample contains approximately 20,000 clones, around 94% of which appear only once. Time point reported: newly diagnosed, previously untreated cHL patient sample. The specimen was peripheral blood mononuclear cells (PBMCs). The rearrangement uses TRBV7-2 and TRBJ2-7; D gene unclear. The source of this sequence is a human donor with classical Hodgkin lymphoma. The CDR3 DNA is TGTGCCAGCAGCTTAGGTGCAGTACGAAGCTCCTACGAGCAGTACTTC. Translation gives CASSLGAVRSSYEQYF.